This entry features one T cell receptor beta chain sequence. The antigen remains unidentified. Only cases whose brain tissue showed the highest T cell transcript signatures were sequenced. Patients received at least one anti-epileptic drug before surgery. The record originates from a study of brain T cells in children with intractable seizures. Only in-frame clones appear in the TCRdb table, and some are missing; sequencing was by immunoSEQ multiplex PCR. The repertoire consists of 100,000 to 120,000 clones, with 94% occurring once and the leading ten covering 3.5% to 4%. General observations from the study: Only CDR3 sequence similarity suggested viral specificity, without known HCMV serostatus. Clones missing pre-surgery may reflect undersampling of that blood sample.

The sample was peripheral blood, taken at surgery. The TCR comes from a boy in the first two years of life with hemimegalencephaly and intractable seizures.

The CDR3 loop reads CASSQDRNQRPYEQYF. CDR3 in DNA: TGCGCCAGCAGCCAAGATCGGAACCAGCGACCCTACGAGCAGTACTTC. The chain carries TRBV4-1 and TRBJ2-7; D remains unclear. With 0 bases removed from V and 2 bases from J, the gap between germline ends came to 14 bases. CDR1 and CDR2 (germline): MGHRA, YSYEKL. This CDR3 region has 16 residues.